This T cell receptor beta chain comes out of a study of shared clonotypes between healthy human individuals. Study as a whole: Per donor, CD8 memory used one plate, CD8 naive used two, CD4 memory used three and CD4 naive used three.

The CDR3 runs to 12 residues. Trimming took off 7 bases at V and 4 bases at J, with 9 bases between the two ends. Germline CDR1 SGHRS, CDR2 YFSETQ. The study, taken as a whole, reports: The study found 4.5% to 6% of naive CD4 clonotypes shared across a handful of donors.

Authors' processing steps: Filtering of immunoSEQ junctional sequences could not match full-length read filtering. Assay: immunoSEQ multiplex PCR; the TCRdb copy retains only in-frame clones and omits some. The DNA was the basis for D and trimming; V, J and clone size are from that table. The sample yields about 1.1 million clones, more than 75% seen once. Concerning this clone: Its antigen is unidentified. Other DNA sequences in the sample encode the same CDR3.

The authors divided CD4+ cells into CD45RA+ naive and CD45RA-negative memory subsets. The V gene is TRBV5-1, the J gene TRBJ2-1; D gene unclear. Sequencing input: memory CD4+ T cells from PBMCs. Stated subset: CD45RA-negative fraction. The clonotype was recovered from a man in his late teens or twenties in good health. Some clones in this sample may be carry-over from other donors' samples. The CDR3 reads CASGTSYNEQFF. CDR3 in DNA: TGCGCCAGCGGTACGTCGTACAATGAGCAGTTCTTC.